Listed below are T cell receptor beta chains from one sample, sequenced in a study of blood T cell repertoires in COVID-19. Generated by immunoSEQ multiplex PCR, the TCRdb table keeps only in-frame clones and is missing some. The repertoire holds about 270,000 clones, with about nine tenths as singletons. Sample: PBMCs or T cells enriched from blood (not recorded which). Receptor source: a woman aged 45-60 years who had recovered from COVID-19. The CDR3 runs from the conserved cysteine through the conserved F or W. A D gene is named only where the DNA matches it firmly. Clone size is not always given. Where it is, it says once, few, many or a class for expanded clones.

CDR3aa,CDR3nt,j_gene,d_gene,v_gene,abundance
CASSQYLNTEAFF,TGTGCCAGCAGCCAATACTTGAACACTGAAGCTTTCTTT,TRBJ1-1,NA,TRBV14,NA
CASSVSTSGNTIYF,TGTGCCAGCAGCGTGTCTACCTCTGGAAACACCATATATTTT,TRBJ1-3,NA,TRBV9,NA
CASSYYPQGFGEQYF,TGTGCCAGCAGTTACTACCCCCAGGGTTTTGGAGAGCAGTACTTC,TRBJ2-7,NA,TRBV6-5,NA
CASSKGADNTEAFF,TGTGCCAGCAGCAAGGGAGCGGATAACACTGAAGCTTTCTTT,TRBJ1-1,NA,TRBV2,NA
CAWSKGQLYGYTF,TGTGCCTGGAGCAAGGGACAGCTCTATGGCTACACCTTC,TRBJ1-2,TRBD1,TRBV30,NA
CASSIEGGGYTF,TGTGCCAGCAGTATTGAGGGAGGGGGCTACACCTTC,TRBJ1-2,NA,TRBV2,NA
CASSYMLAGIYEQYF,TGTGCCAGCAGTTACATGCTAGCGGGAATTTACGAGCAGTACTTC,TRBJ2-7,TRBD2,TRBV6-2/TRBV6-3,NA
CASTAGRTPYEQYF,TGTGCCAGCACCGCGGGACGGACCCCCTACGAGCAGTACTTC,TRBJ2-7,NA,TRBV28,NA
CASSERGSPTYEQYF,TGTGCCAGCAGTGAAAGAGGCAGCCCAACCTACGAGCAGTACTTC,TRBJ2-7,NA,TRBV2,NA
CASSGDRVRSGTF,TGTGCCAGCAGTGGGGACAGGGTTCGGAGTGGCACCTTC,TRBJ1-2,TRBD1,TRBV12-3/TRBV12-4,NA
CASTLGDRGDTEAFF,TGTGCCAGCACCCTGGGGGACAGGGGGGACACTGAAGCTTTCTTT,TRBJ1-1,TRBD1,TRBV7-9,NA
CASSPFPGNTEAFF,TGTGCCAGCTCACCATTTCCAGGGAACACTGAAGCTTTCTTT,TRBJ1-1,NA,TRBV18,NA
CSVVLRLTDTQYF,TGCAGCGTTGTTCTGCGACTCACAGATACGCAGTATTTT,TRBJ2-3,NA,TRBV29-1,NA
CASSLSSDRGVNTF,TGTGCCAGCAGTTTATCGTCGGACAGGGGGGTTAACACCTTC,TRBJ1-2,TRBD1,TRBV28,NA
CASSPLTSGSGETQYF,TGCGCCAGCAGCCCCCTGACTAGCGGGTCGGGGGAGACCCAGTACTTC,TRBJ2-5,TRBD2,TRBV4-3,NA
CASSQDLRDFNEKLFF,TGTGCCAGCAGCCAAGATCTAAGAGACTTTAATGAAAAACTGTTTTTT,TRBJ1-4,NA,TRBV4-2,NA
CASSSSVSTDTQYF,TGTGCCAGCAGCTCTAGTGTTAGCACAGATACGCAGTATTTT,TRBJ2-3,NA,TRBV5-4,NA
CASSLGSGQGHGYTF,TGTGCCAGCAGCTTAGGGTCCGGGCAGGGTCATGGCTACACCTTC,TRBJ1-2,NA,TRBV7-2,NA
CAWSVQGVTEAFF,TGTGCCTGGAGTGTCCAAGGGGTCACTGAAGCTTTCTTT,TRBJ1-1,NA,TRBV30,NA
CASSRTAKNEQFF,TGTGCCAGCAGTAGGACAGCCAAAAATGAGCAGTTCTTC,TRBJ2-1,NA,TRBV6-2/TRBV6-3,NA
CASSVITGIGTEAFF,TGTGCCAGCAGCGTTATAACAGGGATCGGCACTGAAGCTTTCTTT,TRBJ1-1,NA,TRBV7-2,NA
CASSIRQGYEQYF,TGTGCCAGCAGTATCCGACAGGGCTACGAGCAGTACTTC,TRBJ2-7,TRBD1,TRBV7-2,NA
CASSSGVANTGELFF,TGCGCCAGCAGCTCCGGTGTAGCGAACACCGGGGAGCTGTTTTTT,TRBJ2-2,NA,TRBV5-1,NA
CASSSVNYGYTF,TGTGCCAGCAGTTCCGTCAACTATGGCTACACCTTC,TRBJ1-2,NA,TRBV28,few
CASSVGLAGNYEQYF,TGTGCCAGCAGCGTGGGGCTCGCGGGGAACTACGAGCAGTACTTC,TRBJ2-7,NA,TRBV9,NA
CATSYGGTGGNYGYTF,TGTGCCACCAGTTACGGAGGGACAGGGGGAAACTATGGCTACACCTTC,TRBJ1-2,TRBD1,TRBV24-1,once
CASSPQTGTYGYTF,TGTGCCAGCTCACCGCAGACAGGGACGTATGGCTACACCTTC,TRBJ1-2,TRBD1,TRBV18,NA